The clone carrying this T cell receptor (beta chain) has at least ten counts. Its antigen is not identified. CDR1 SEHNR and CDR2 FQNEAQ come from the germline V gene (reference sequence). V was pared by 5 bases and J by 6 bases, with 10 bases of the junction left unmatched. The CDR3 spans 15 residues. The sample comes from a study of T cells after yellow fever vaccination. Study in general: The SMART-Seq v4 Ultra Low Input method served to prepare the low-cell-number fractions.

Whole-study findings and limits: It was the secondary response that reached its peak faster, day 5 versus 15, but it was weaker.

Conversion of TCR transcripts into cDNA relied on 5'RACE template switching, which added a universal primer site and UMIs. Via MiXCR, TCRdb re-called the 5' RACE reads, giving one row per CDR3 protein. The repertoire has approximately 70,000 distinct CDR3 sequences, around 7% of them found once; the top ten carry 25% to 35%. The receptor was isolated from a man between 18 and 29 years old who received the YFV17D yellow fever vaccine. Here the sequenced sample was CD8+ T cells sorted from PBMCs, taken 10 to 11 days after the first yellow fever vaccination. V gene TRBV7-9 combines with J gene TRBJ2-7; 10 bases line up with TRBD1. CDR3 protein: CASSLGTGVFGEQYV. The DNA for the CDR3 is TGTGCCAGCAGCCTCGGGACAGGGGTATTTGGCGAGCAGTACGTC.